The 20 T cell receptor beta chains below were found in one sample sequenced in a study of T cells after yellow fever vaccination. TCRdb reanalysed the 5' RACE reads using MiXCR and keeps one entry per CDR3 protein. The sample has 25,000 to 30,000 distinct CDR3 sequences, over 3.5% seen once. Here the sequenced sample was PBMCs, either bulk or a sorted T-cell subset (CD4+, CD8+, memory, or dextramer-sorted; not recorded which), taken on the day of the yellow fever booster vaccination. These receptors were obtained from a man younger than 35 who received the YFV17D yellow fever vaccine.

With regard to this clonotype: One base away lies a much larger clone, so this may be a sequencing read error. This chain uses TRBV20-1 with TRBJ2-5; 7 bases map to TRBD1. Losses at the gene ends were 4 bases for V and 7 bases for J; bases not matched to a gene: 9. The CDR3 covers 13 residues. Per the germline V gene, CDR1 is DFQATT and CDR2 is SNEGSKA (reference sequence). The DNA of the CDR3 is TGCAGTGCTAAATGGAACAGGGGCGTGACCCAGTACTTC. The encoded protein is CSAKWNRGVTQYF.

This clonotype has only a few counts. V usage is TRBV29-1 and J usage is TRBJ1-1; D gene unclear. Germline V gene lookup returns CDR1 SQVTM and CDR2 ANQGSEA. Trimming removed 5 bases at V and 0 bases at J, with 7 bases between. CDR3 size: 12 residues. CDR3 region: CSVSRMNTEAFF. DNA for the CDR3: TGCAGCGTTTCAAGAATGAACACTGAAGCTTTCTTT.

This clonotype was picked up many times. CDR3 loop: CSASVGSYNSPLHF. The CDR3 nucleotides read TGCAGTGCTAGTGTGGGTTCCTATAATTCACCCCTCCACTTT. This sequence joins TRBV20-1 and TRBJ1-6, with D unresolved. Germline V gene data show CDR1 as DFQATT and CDR2 as SNEGSKA (reference sequence). This CDR3 is 14 amino acids long. Trimming removed 3 bases from V and 1 base from J, with 7 bases in between.

This clonotype was counted many times. V is TRBV2 and J is TRBJ2-1; no firm D call. There are 15 residues in the CDR3. CDR1 SNHLY and CDR2 FYNNEI come from the germline V gene. The V end was cut by 6 bases, the J end by 4 bases, with 16 bases between. DNA for the CDR3: TGTGCCAGCAGCAGGACCCTTACTCCTTACAATGAGCAGTTCTTC. It encodes CASSRTLTPYNEQFF.

This chain uses TRBV20-1 with TRBJ2-2, with a tentative D call TRBD1 (6 bases). This CDR3 has 14 residues. Germline CDR1 is DFQATT and CDR2 is SNEGSKA (reference sequence). The V end was cut by 2 bases, the J end by 3 bases, with 10 bases between. The CDR3 DNA reads TGCAGTGCTAGACAGGGGCGCTACACCGGGGAGCTGTTTTTT. It codes for CSARQGRYTGELFF.

By sample fraction, this clonotype is medium-sized. The V call is TRBV6-4, the J call TRBJ2-1; D gene ambiguous. CDR1 and CDR2 (germline): MRHNA, SNTAGT. The CDR3 sequence is 15 residues long. The V end was cut by 2 bases, the J end by 2 bases, with 10 bases between. The CDR3 sequence is CASSDGTDPYNEQFF. CDR3 in DNA: TGTGCCAGCAGTGACGGCACGGACCCCTACAATGAGCAGTTCTTC.

The V call is TRBV9, the J call TRBJ2-7; 9 bases agree with TRBD1. This CDR3 region has 13 residues. The V and J ends lost 3 bases and 7 bases, in that order; junction bases with no gene match: 5. The germline V gene encodes CDR1 SGDLS and CDR2 YYNGEE. The CDR3 nucleotides read TGTGCCAGCAGCGCATACGGGACAGGGGAGCAGTACTTC. The encoded protein is CASSAYGTGEQYF.

At least ten counts were recorded for this clonotype. The V and J genes are TRBV4-1 and TRBJ1-1, with unresolved D. Germline lookup yields CDR1 MGHRA and CDR2 YSYEKL. V lost 4 bases and J 4 bases, leaving 13 bases between the germline ends. The CDR3 runs to 14 residues. This CDR3 reads CASSLPNQATEAFF. The CDR3 DNA reads TGCGCCAGCAGCCTACCAAACCAGGCCACTGAAGCTTTCTTT.

This clonotype came up a few times. J is TRBJ2-7 and V is TRBV12-3 or TRBV12-4, with TRBD1 matching over 9 bases. This CDR3 spans 14 amino acids. V trimming: 6 bases; J trimming: 5 bases; junction bases outside the gene matches: 8. The CDR3 DNA reads TGTGCCAGCAGCCCCGGGACAGGGCGGAACGAGCAGTACTTC. It translates to CASSPGTGRNEQYF.

This clonotype occurred many times. The chain couples TRBV9 to TRBJ1-6; 8 nucleotides match TRBD1. V lost 4 bases, J lost 7 bases, and 7 bases stayed unmatched. CDR3 length: 15 amino acids. Germline assignment: CDR1 SGDLS and CDR2 YYNGEE. The CDR3 reads CASSPRDRLNSPLHF. CDR3 sequence (DNA): TGTGCCAGCAGCCCACGGGACAGGTTAAATTCACCCCTCCACTTT.

This clonotype showed up many times. The V call is TRBV5-1, the J call TRBJ1-1; 8 nucleotides match TRBD1. Germline trimming cut 4 bases from V and 0 bases from J; bases unmatched to any gene: 8. CDR1 and CDR2 (germline): SGHRS, YFSETQ. This CDR3 is built from 16 residues. CDR3 in DNA: TGCGCCAGCAGCCTAGGGACAGGAGCCCTGAACACTGAAGCTTTCTTT. As protein: CASSLGTGALNTEAFF.

This clonotype was counted ten times or more. This chain uses TRBV6-5 with TRBJ2-6, with 7 bases that match TRBD1. This CDR3 region has 18 residues. V was pared by 3 bases and J by 0 bases, with 8 bases of the junction left unmatched. The germline CDR1 and CDR2 sequences are MNHEY and SVGAGI. For the CDR3, the DNA is TGTGCCAGCAGTTATTTGATGACAGGGTACTCTGGGGCCAACGTCCTGACTTTC. It codes for CASSYLMTGYSGANVLTF.

This clonotype was counted at least ten times. The chain carries TRBV4-1 and TRBJ1-6, with 9 bases matching TRBD1. CDR1 and CDR2 (germline): MGHRA, YSYEKL. The CDR3 extends over 17 amino acids. J was trimmed by 9 bases and V by 3 bases; bases with no gene match: 12. The CDR3 DNA is TGCGCCAGCAGCCAGGACAACAGGGGGCAAATAGGTTCACCCCTCCACTTT. This codes for CASSQDNRGQIGSPLHF.

To note about this clonotype: A read error may explain this, as a much larger clone is one base away. This chain connects TRBV27 to TRBJ1-6, with 7 bases fitting TRBD1. Unmatched junction bases numbered 5, after V lost 11 bases and J lost 7 bases. Germline assignment: CDR1 MNHEY and CDR2 SMNVEV (reference sequence). This CDR3 is 12 amino acids long. Here the CDR3 DNA reads TGTGCCGGCGCGGACAGGAATTCACCCCTCCACTTT. Protein sequence: CAGADRNSPLHF.

This clonotype is judged medium-sized. The chain employs TRBV7-2 and TRBJ2-1; the D is unclear. Germline values: CDR1 SGHTA, CDR2 FQGNSA. The CDR3 extends over 12 amino acids. V lost 6 bases to trimming and J lost 5 bases, with 8 bases between them. The CDR3 bases are TGTGCCAGCAGTGGACGGCACAATGAGCAGTTCTTC. As protein: CASSGRHNEQFF.

V and J are TRBV5-4 and TRBJ1-2, with D perhaps TRBD1 (6 bases). The V gene's germline CDR1 is SGHNT and CDR2 YYREEE (reference sequence). The CDR3 is 14 amino acids. V lost 0 bases, J lost 2 bases, and 8 bases lay in between. CDR3 residues: CASSLAGQNYGYTF. In nucleotides, the CDR3 is TGTGCCAGCAGCTTGGCCGGACAGAACTATGGCTACACCTTC.

This clonotype was seen at least ten times. V gene TRBV7-6 combines with J gene TRBJ2-1; the match to TRBD2 covers 7 bases. J lost 2 bases, V lost 3 bases, and 7 bases had no gene match. CDR3 length: 16 amino acids. Germline values: CDR1 SGHVS, CDR2 FNYEAQ. The CDR3 loop reads CASSLGSSGTYNEQFF. The CDR3 DNA is TGTGCCAGCAGCTTGGGTTCTAGCGGAACCTACAATGAGCAGTTCTTC.

This clonotype was seen ten or more times. V and J are TRBV5-1 and TRBJ2-2, with 8 bases that match TRBD1. The J segment lost 4 bases and the V segment lost 4 bases, leaving 18 bases of the junction unmatched. CDR3 length: 19 amino acids. CDR1 is SGHRS, CDR2 YFSETQ, per germline. The CDR3 loop reads CASSMSQVPGGSRTGELFF. In DNA form, the CDR3 reads TGCGCCAGCAGCATGAGTCAGGTTCCAGGGGGCTCGCGCACCGGGGAGCTGTTTTTT.

V is TRBV7-2 and J is TRBJ2-2; 8 nucleotides align to TRBD2. The germline gives CDR1 SGHTA, CDR2 FQGNSA. The trim removed 3 bases at V and 0 bases at J, leaving 3 bases unmatched. The length of the CDR3 is 16 residues. In DNA form, the CDR3 reads TGTGCCAGCAGCTTTGTCGGGGGGGCGAACACCGGGGAGCTGTTTTTT. Translation: CASSFVGGANTGELFF. The complete variable domain, with remaining parts taken from reference TRBV7-2 and TRBJ2-2, reads GAGVSQSPSNKVTEKGKDVELRCDPISGHTALYWYRQSLGQGLEFLIYFQGNSAPDKSGLPSDRFSAERTGGSVSTLTIQRTQQEDSAVYLCASSFVGGANTGELFFGEGSRLTVL.

This clonotype showed up just a few times. The chain carries TRBV3-1 and TRBJ1-2, with D possibly being TRBD1 (6 bases). Germline CDR1 is LGHDT and CDR2 is YNNKEL (reference sequence). The CDR3 contains 15 residues. The ends were cut back, 2 bases at V and 4 bases at J, with 14 bases in the middle. CDR3 sequence reads: CASSQYKGGTYGYTF. DNA for the CDR3: TGTGCCAGCAGCCAATACAAGGGGGGGACCTATGGCTACACCTTC. Complete variable domain (other parts from reference TRBV3-1 and TRBJ1-2): DTAVSQTPKYLVTQMGNDKSIKCEQNLGHDTMYWYKQDSKKFLKIMFSYNNKELIINETVPNRFSPKSPDKAHLNLHINSLELGDSAVYFCASSQYKGGTYGYTFGSGTRLTVV.